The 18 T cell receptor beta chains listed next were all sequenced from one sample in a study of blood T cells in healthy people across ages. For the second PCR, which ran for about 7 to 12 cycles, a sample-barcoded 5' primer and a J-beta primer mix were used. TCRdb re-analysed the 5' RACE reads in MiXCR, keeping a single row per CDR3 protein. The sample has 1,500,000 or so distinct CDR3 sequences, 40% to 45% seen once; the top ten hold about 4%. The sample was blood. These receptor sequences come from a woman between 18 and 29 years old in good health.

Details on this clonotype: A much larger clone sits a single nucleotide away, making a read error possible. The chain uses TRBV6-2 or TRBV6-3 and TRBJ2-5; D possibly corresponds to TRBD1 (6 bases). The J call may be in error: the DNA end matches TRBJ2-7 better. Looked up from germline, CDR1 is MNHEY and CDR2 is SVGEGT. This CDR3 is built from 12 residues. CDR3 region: CVSRTDSYEQYF. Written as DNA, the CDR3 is TGTGTCAGCAGAACGGACAGCTACGAGCAGTACTTC.

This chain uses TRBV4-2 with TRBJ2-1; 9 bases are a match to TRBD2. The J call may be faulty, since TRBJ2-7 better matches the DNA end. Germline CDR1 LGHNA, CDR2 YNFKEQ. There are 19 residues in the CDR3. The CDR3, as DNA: TGTGCCAGCAGCCAAGGGATCTTGGCGGGGGGGAGCTCCTACAATGAGCAGTACTTC. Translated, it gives CASSQGILAGGSSYNEQYF.

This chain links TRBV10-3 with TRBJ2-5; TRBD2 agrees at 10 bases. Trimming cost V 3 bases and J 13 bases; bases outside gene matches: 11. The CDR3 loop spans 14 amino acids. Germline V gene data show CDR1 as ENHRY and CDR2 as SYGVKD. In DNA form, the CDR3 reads TGTGCCATCAGTGAATGGCGACTAGCGGGTAAGGGGTACTTC. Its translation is CAISEWRLAGKGYF.

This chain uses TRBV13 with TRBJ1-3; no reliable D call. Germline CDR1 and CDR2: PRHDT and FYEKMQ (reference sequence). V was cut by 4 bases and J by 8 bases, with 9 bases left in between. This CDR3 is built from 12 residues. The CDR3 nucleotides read TGTGCCAGCAGCTCCCTTTTGGACACCATATATTTT. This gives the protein CASSSLLDTIYF.

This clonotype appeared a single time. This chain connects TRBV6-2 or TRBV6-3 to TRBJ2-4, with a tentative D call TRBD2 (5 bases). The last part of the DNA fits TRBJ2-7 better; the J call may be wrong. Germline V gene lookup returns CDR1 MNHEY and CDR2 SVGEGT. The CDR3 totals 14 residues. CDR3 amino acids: CASSYERGVYEQYF. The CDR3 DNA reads TGTGCCAGCAGTTACGAACGGGGAGTCTACGAGCAGTACTTC.

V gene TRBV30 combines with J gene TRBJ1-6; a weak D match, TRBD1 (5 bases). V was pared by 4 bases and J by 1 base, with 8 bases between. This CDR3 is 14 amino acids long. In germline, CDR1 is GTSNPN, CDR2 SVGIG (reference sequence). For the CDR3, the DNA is TGTGCCTGGAATCAGGGTTCCTATAATTCACCCCTCCACTTT. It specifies CAWNQGSYNSPLHF.

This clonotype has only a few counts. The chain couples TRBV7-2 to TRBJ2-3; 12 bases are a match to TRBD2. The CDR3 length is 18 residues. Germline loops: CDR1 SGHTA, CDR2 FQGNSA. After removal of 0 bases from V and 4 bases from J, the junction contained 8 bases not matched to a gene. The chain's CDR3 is CASSLASRASGRADTQYF. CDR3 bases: TGTGCCAGCAGCTTAGCGTCTCGGGCTAGCGGGAGGGCAGATACGCAGTATTTT.

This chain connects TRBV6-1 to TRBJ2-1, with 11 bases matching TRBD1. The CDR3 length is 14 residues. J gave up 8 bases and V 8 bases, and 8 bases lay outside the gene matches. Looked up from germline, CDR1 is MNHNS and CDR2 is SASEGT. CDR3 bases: TGTGCCAGCGCCCTGGGACAGGGGGTCGATGAGCAGTTCTTC. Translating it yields CASALGQGVDEQFF.

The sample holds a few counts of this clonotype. The CDR3 is CASSLEGQGSNQPQHF. For the CDR3, the DNA is TGTGCCAGCAGTTTAGAGGGACAGGGTAGCAATCAGCCCCAGCATTTT. The chain couples TRBV12-3 or TRBV12-4 to TRBJ1-5; 9 bases agree with TRBD1. The CDR3 runs 16 residues. Germline trimming cut 1 base from V and 0 bases from J; bases unmatched to any gene: 1.

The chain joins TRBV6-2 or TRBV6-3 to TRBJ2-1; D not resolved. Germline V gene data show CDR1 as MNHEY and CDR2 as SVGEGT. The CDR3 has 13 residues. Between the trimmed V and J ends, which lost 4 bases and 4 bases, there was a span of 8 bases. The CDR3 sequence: CASSFNWYNEQFF. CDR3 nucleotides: TGTGCCAGCAGTTTCAACTGGTACAATGAGCAGTTCTTC.

CDR3 loop: CASNRGGTYEQYF. In nucleotides, the CDR3 is TGTGCCAGCAACCGCGGGGGGACCTACGAGCAGTACTTC. The chain is built from TRBV13 and TRBJ2-7; 8 bases map to TRBD2. Germline V gene lookup returns CDR1 PRHDT and CDR2 FYEKMQ (reference sequence). V shed 7 bases and J 2 bases; nucleotides not matched to a gene: 4. The CDR3 loop spans 13 amino acids.

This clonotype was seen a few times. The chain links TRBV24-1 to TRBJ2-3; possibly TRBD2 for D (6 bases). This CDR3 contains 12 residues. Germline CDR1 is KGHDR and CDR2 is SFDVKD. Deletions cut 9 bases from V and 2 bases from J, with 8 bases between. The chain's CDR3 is CATRDFTDTQYF. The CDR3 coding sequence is TGTGCCACCCGGGACTTCACAGATACGCAGTATTTT.

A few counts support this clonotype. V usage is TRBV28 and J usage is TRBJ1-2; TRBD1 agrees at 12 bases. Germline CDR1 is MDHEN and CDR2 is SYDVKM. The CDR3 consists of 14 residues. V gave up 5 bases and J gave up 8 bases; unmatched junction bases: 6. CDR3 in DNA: TGTGCCAGCAGTCCCATTGGGACAGGGGGCGGCTACACCTTC. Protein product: CASSPIGTGGGYTF.

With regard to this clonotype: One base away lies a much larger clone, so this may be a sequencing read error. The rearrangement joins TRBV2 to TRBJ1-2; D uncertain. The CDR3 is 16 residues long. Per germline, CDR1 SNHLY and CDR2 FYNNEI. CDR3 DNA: TGTGCCAGCAGTATGATAAGGACCCGGGCTAACTATGGCTACAGCTTC. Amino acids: CASSMIRTRANYGYSF.

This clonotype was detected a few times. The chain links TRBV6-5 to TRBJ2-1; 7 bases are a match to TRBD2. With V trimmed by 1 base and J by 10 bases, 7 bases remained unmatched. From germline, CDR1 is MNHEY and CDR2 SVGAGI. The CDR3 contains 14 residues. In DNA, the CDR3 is TGTGCCAGCAGTTACTGGCGGGGGAACGTGGAGCAGTTCTTC. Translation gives CASSYWRGNVEQFF.

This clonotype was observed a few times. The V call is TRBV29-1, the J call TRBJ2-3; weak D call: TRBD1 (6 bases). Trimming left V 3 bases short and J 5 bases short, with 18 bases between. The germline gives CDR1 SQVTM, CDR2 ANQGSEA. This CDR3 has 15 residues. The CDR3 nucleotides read TGCAGCGTTGAGCAAGCGCCAGGGGCGGGAGATACGCAGTATTTT. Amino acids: CSVEQAPGAGDTQYF.

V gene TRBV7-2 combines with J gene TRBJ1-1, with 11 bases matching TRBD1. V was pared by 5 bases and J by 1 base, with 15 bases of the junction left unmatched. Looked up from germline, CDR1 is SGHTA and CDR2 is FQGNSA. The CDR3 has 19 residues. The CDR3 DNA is TGTGCCAGCAGCACCCGAGGGTCGGACAGGGGGCCGACGAACACTGAAGCTTTCTTT. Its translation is CASSTRGSDRGPTNTEAFF.

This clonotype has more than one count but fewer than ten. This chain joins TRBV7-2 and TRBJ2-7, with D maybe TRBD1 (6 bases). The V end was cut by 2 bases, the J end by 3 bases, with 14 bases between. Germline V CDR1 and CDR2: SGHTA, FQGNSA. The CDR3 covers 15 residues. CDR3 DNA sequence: TGTGCCAGCAGCTTAATAAGCCAGGGGTTCTACGAGCAGTACTTC. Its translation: CASSLISQGFYEQYF.